This T cell receptor beta chain is drawn from a study of regulatory T cells in long-lasting Graves disease (dated by TCRdb to the early 2020s). Regarding the study in general: In the newly diagnosed Graves' disease group, patients had been taking antithyroid drugs for less than 3 months. This study used TCR sequencing and RNA sequencing of peripheral blood to compare persistent Graves' disease patients against newly diagnosed Graves' disease patients. The study was registered as a clinical trial and conducted in China. A total of around 35 samples underwent TCR sequencing: about 13 from persistent and about 20 from newly diagnosed Graves' disease patients.

In this sample, this clonotype turned up many times. Its antigen remains unidentified. Base qualities were left out, and no much larger clone turns up one base away. CDR1 SGHDT and CDR2 YYEEEE are derived from the germline V gene. V is shortened by 0 bases, J by 3 bases, and the region joining them spans 11 bases. From the cysteine up to the phenylalanine, the CDR3 has a length of 15 residues. Just the 45-base CDR3 DNA is kept, in frame starting at base 1. What the study reported, not specific to this receptor: Persistent patients shared more public clonotypes among themselves (2,741) than newly diagnosed patients did (approximately 970). Compared with newly diagnosed patients, persistent Graves' disease patients had lower TCR Shannon entropy and fewer highly expanded clones, which suggests clonal expansion. The small sample size was acknowledged by the authors as a limitation that may reduce accuracy. Sequencing and analysis were restricted to the TCR beta chain. Only peripheral blood was studied, because thyroid tissue, the primary lesion, was inaccessible. TRBV28, TRBJ1-2 and TRBJ2-5 were preferentially used in persistent disease, while TRBV20-1 and TRBJ2-1 were favored in newly diagnosed disease.

The sample's time point label, decoded: newly diagnosed GD, antithyroid drugs for less than 3 months. For both TCR sequencing and RNA sequencing, RNA was extracted from PBMCs using TRIzol. The diagnosis of Graves' disease was made according to American Thyroid Association guidelines. Recruitment of patients was carried out at an endocrinology department in Xi'an, China. From each patient, around 9.3 milliliters of peripheral blood was collected into an EDTA anticoagulant tube. Ficoll Paque Plus density gradient separation was used to isolate PBMCs, and no further T cell sorting was performed. An Agilent 2100 Bioanalyzer and agarose gel were used to check RNA quality, while a NanoDrop 2000 measured RNA concentration. The library was prepared using multiplex PCR. These reads were obtained on an Illumina HiSeq 4000. TCR beta libraries were built with iRepertoire HTBI primers and Arm-PCR amplification of CDR3 regions. PCR products were gel purified before sequencing. As for the original processing: A total of roughly 58 TRBV and some 15 TRBJ segments were identified across samples and were used for gene usage analysis of CDR3 amino acid clonotypes. Filtered high-quality paired reads were merged into contigs using COPE and FqMerger. BLAST was used to align contigs to the IMGT TRBV, TRBD and TRBJ reference genes, and CDR3 was defined following IMGT. Any clonotype with a frequency above 0.1% was counted as a highly expanded clone. Repertoire diversity was measured by Shannon entropy, and V-J evenness by the Gini coefficient. A clonotype found in more than one individual was treated as public. Using fastp trimming at Q25 and MiXCR clonotype assembly, TCRdb reanalyzed the public sequencing data and kept in-frame beta chains. Merged by CDR3 protein, the rows form single entries marked with the most common genes and DNA. Here the V and J calls rest on TCRdb's processing, not on the authors' analysis. The sample contains some 460,000 distinct CDR3 sequences, 15% to 20% of them found a single time. The leading ten clones occupy 12% of the sample.

The sample was also reused in another study, on T cells in Graves' hyperthyroidism and ophthalmopathy. According to the second study: Stable Graves' hyperthyroidism was defined as the absence of progression to ophthalmopathy over 18 months of follow-up. Hyperthyroidism patients were newly diagnosed, with disease duration under 2 months, and aged 18 to 65 years. Exclusion was applied to patients with uncontrolled infections, other autoimmune diseases, pregnancy or lactation. Diagnoses were established on the basis of clinical symptoms, serum thyroxine and TRAb, thyroid ultrasound, and orbital computed tomography. For the first round of RT-PCR on the TCR CDR3, the HTBI primer set was used together with the Qiagen OneStep RT-PCR kit. Most expanded thyroid clonotypes (frequency above 0.001) were also detected in blood, suggesting blood repertoires may reflect thyroid immune responses. A 13 V-J signature model separated ophthalmopathy from stable hyperthyroidism, with approximately 87% sensitivity and just under 84% specificity in cross-validation and 80%/75% in testing. In validation, the model predicted progression to ophthalmopathy with just under 71% sensitivity and around 72% specificity, a median of around six months before onset. To identify TCR V-J signatures that set the groups apart, the researchers used a discovery cohort of roughly 100 patients, made up of fewer than 50 with Graves' ophthalmopathy and 55 to 65 with stable Graves' hyperthyroidism. Prospective prediction of ophthalmopathy was tested in an independent validation cohort of 18 to 20 hyperthyroidism patients and around 16 patients who later progressed to ophthalmopathy. For training and testing, the roughly 97 patients in the discovery cohort were randomly divided in a 7:3 ratio. In about 6 Graves' hyperthyroidism patients, the study also compared T-cell repertoires from thyroid tissue with T-cell repertoires from blood. After blood sampling, hyperthyroidism patients were treated with methimazole at a starting dose of 30 mg daily, and ophthalmopathy patients were treated with high-dose intravenous methylprednisolone. Libraries were constructed in a second round of multiplex PCR, after which size selection and purification were carried out. The libraries were sequenced on an Illumina HiSeq2000 using paired-end 100 bp reads. Raw data were processed with SOAPnuke, discarding reads with adapters, uncalled bases, mean Phred below 15, or no exact constant-primer or identifier match. COPE v1.2.5 was used to merge high-quality paired reads, and clonotypes were defined as unique nucleotide sequences. Clonotypes were aligned to IMGT TRBV, TRBD and TRBJ reference segments using MiTCR v1.1. Only V-J combinations with frequency above 0.0001, covering 99.2% of repertoires, were analysed. The TCS score was defined as F50 (clonal expansion) divided by E x V (chaos), with BLOSUM62-based TCRdist calculated between CDR3 peptides within each V-J. Welch's t-statistics and random forest reduced 500 to 550 V-J features to roughly 13, which were used in a naive Bayes classifier (R e1071). No statistical method was used to fix the sample size in advance, and group allocation was not hidden from the investigators. According to the paper, TCR Vbeta CDR3 sequencing was carried out on approximately 140 peripheral blood samples, which came from around 43 ophthalmopathy, about 75 hyperthyroidism and around 17 progressor patients.

The chain employs TRBV5-6 and TRBJ2-3, and the D gene may be TRBD1, 5 bases matching. This specimen consisted of peripheral blood mononuclear cells (PBMCs), obtained at new diagnosis, from a patient treated with antithyroid drugs. This clonotype was sampled from a man between 40 and 49 years old with Graves disease. Donor details come from another sample of the same person, matched by shared clones. The bases are TGTGCCAGCAGCTTGGGCGCAGGGCCGACAGATACGCAGTATTTT. It codes for CASSLGAGPTDTQYF.